The clone carrying this T cell receptor beta chain ranks as medium-sized in terms of frequency. Its matching antigen is unknown. The sample belongs to a study of T cell clusters in autoimmune cytopenias. Study-wide findings and caveats: Compared with active autoimmune hepatitis patients, healthy donors showed around 3-fold more exclusive TRB clusters. Physiological T cell clusters of healthy donors were apparently absent in primary autoimmune cytopenia patients. A dominant lymphoma-associated repertoire apparently masked the cluster-lack signature in secondary cytopenia versus chronic lymphocytic leukemia. TRB repertoire shifts in secondary cytopenia and chronic lymphocytic leukemia mostly reflected lymphoma, not autoimmunity.

TRB amplification used roughly 250 ng of peripheral blood genomic DNA. TRB was amplified by touch-down multiplex PCR, primer pools A and B combined. One entry per CDR3 protein, without DNA, is what TCRdb gives after re-calling the multiplex PCR reads. The sample shows roughly 1,200 distinct CDR3 sequences, and around 56% sits with its ten largest clones. The sequence came from a human donor with an autoimmune cytopenia or autoimmune hepatitis (not recorded which). Material for sequencing was peripheral blood.

CDR3 residues: CASGPPVGYTF. J is TRBJ1-2 and V is TRBV6-1. Germline V lookup: CDR1 MNHNS, CDR2 SASEGT. This CDR3 has 11 amino acids.